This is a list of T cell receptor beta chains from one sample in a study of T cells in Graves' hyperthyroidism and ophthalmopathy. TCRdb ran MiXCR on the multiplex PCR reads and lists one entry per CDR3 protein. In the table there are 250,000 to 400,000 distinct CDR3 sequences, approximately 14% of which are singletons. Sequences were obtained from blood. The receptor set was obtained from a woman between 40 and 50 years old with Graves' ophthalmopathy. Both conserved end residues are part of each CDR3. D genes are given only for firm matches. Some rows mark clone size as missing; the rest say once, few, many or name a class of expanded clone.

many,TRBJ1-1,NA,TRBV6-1,CASSYFGLNTEAFF
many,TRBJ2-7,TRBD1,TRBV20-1,CSAREGQGGYEQYF
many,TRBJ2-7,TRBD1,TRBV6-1,CASSLSRGPGSYEQYF
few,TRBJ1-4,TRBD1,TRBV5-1,CASSRGQGYEKLFF
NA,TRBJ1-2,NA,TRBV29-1,CSVPLPGFRGYTF
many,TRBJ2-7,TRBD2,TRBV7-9,CASSHPPGLAGVEQYF
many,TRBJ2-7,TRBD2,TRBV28,CASSPPAGGSRTYEQYF
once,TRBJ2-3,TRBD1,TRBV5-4,CASSPRSGRGQSDTQYF
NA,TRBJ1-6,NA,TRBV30,CAWSRGQGSPLHF
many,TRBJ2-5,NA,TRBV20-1,CSARDPPGGLQETQYF
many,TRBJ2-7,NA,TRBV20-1,CSARDSWGSLSYEQYF
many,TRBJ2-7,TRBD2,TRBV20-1,CSARDTSGLYEQYF
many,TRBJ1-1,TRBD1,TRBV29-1,CSVEEDREAFF
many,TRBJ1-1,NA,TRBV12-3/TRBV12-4,CASSTPRGPMNTEAFF
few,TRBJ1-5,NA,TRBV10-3,CAISEFRAGESNQPQHF
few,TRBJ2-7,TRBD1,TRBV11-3,CASRQDRSYEQYF
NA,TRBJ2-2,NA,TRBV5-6,CASSLDDGELFF
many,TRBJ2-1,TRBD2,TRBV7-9,CASSHGGKSYNEQFF
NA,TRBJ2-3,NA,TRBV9,CASTKMGSTDTQYF
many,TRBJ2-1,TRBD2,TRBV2,CASSEVAGGVNEQFF
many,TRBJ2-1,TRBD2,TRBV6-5,CASSYSASGSLNEQFF
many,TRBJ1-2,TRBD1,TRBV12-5,CASGFQGANYGYTF
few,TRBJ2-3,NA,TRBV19,CASSPRALADTQYF
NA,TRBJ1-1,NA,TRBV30,CAWSTEGKAFF
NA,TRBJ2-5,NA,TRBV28,CASSFGGHKVETQYF
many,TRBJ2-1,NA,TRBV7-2,CASSLLAMGEQFF
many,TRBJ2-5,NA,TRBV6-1,CASSRQGEETQYF
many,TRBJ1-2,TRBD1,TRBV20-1,CSAKGQVFGYTF
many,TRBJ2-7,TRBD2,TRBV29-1,CSVRLAGVGEQYF
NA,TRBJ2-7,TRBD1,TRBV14,CASRKGGQGYEQYF
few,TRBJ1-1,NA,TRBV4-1,CASSQATGLVTEAFF
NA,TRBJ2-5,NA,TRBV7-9,CASSPSQTYQETQYF
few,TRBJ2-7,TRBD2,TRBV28,CASSPQSPAGGGEQYF
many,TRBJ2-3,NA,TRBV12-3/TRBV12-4,CASSKIGTHVLNTQYF
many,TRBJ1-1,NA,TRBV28,CASNSRAQRLNTEAFF
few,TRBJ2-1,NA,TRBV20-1,CSARDLRRLTSYNEQFF
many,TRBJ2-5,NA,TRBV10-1,CASSDGGNQETQYF
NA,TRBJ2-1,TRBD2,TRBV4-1,CASSRIPGLAIPNEQFF
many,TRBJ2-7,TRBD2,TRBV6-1,CASSEASGSHEQYF
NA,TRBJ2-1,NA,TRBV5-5,CASSFGPNNEQFF
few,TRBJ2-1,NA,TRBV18,CASSPRTGVPFGTYNEQFF
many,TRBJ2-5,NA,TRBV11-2,CASSLEGPFRETQYF
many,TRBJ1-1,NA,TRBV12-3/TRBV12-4,CASSFVWNTEAFF
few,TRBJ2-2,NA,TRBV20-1,CSAIPAGPTNTGELFF
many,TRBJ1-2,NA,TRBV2,CASSEAQVGGYTF
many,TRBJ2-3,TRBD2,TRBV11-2,CASSFLGLAGLTDTQYF
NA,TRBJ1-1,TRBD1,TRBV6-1,CATRPGTGIIEAFF
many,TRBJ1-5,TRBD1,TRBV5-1,CASSLTWDSNQPQHF
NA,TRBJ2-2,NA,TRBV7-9,CASSHRERNTGELFF